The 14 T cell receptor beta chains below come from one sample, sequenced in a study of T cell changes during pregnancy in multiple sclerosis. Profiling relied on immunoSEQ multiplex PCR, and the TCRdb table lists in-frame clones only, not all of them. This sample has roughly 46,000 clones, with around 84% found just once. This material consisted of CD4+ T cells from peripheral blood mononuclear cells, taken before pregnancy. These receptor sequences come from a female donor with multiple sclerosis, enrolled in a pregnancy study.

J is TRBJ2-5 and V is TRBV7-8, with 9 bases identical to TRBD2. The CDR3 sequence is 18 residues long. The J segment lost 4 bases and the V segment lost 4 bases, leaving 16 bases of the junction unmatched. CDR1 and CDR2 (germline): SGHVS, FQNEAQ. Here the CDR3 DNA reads TGTGCCAGCAGCTACGTGGGCGGGAGGGCCGGGACTGGAGAGACCCAGTACTTC. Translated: CASSYVGGRAGTGETQYF.

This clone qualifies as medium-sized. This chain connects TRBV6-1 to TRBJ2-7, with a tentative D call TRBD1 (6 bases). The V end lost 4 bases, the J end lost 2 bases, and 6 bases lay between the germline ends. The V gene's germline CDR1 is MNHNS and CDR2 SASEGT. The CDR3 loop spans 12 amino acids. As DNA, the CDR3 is TGTGCCAGCAGTGCAGGGGCCTACGAGCAGTACTTC. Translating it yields CASSAGAYEQYF.

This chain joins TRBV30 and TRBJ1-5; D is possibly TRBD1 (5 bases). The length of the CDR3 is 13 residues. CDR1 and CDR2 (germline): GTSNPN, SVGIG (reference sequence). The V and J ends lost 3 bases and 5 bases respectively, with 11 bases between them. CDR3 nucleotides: TGTGCCTGGAGCCTAACGGGGGATCAGCCCCAGCATTTT. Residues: CAWSLTGDQPQHF.

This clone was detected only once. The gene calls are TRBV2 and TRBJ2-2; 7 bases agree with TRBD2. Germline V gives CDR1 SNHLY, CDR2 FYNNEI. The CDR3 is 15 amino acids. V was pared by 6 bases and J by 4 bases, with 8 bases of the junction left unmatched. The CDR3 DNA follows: TGTGCCAGCAGGGCGGGGCCGGGGGGCACCGGGGAGCTGTTTTTT. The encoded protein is CASRAGPGGTGELFF.

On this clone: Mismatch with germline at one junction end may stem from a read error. The CDR3 region is CASTLNPGSNNYGYTF. DNA of the CDR3: TGCGCCAGCACCTTGAACCCAGGCTCCAATAACTATGGCTACACCTTC. The chain carries TRBV5-1 and TRBJ1-2, with D uncertain. The CDR3 has 16 residues. Germline CDR1 and CDR2: SGHRS and YFSETQ.

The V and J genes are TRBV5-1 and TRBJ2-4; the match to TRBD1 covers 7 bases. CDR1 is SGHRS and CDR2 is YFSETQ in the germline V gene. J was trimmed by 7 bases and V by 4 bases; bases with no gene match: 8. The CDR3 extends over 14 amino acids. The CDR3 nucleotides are TGCGCCAGCAGCGATCGGGACAGTGGGAACATTCAGTACTTC. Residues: CASSDRDSGNIQYF.

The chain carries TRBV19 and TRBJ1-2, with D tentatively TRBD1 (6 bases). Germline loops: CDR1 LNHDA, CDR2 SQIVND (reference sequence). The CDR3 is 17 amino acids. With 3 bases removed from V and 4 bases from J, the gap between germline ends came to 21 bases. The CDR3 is CASSIASSGVMSYGYTF. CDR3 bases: TGTGCCAGTAGTATCGCCTCTTCAGGGGTAATGTCCTATGGCTACACCTTC.

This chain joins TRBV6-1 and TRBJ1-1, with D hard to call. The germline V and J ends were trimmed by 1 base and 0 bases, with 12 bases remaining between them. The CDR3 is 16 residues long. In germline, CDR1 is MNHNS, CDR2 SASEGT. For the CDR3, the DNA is TGTGCCAGCAGTGAAGGCAAAGGAGGAGTGAACACTGAAGCTTTCTTT. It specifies CASSEGKGGVNTEAFF.

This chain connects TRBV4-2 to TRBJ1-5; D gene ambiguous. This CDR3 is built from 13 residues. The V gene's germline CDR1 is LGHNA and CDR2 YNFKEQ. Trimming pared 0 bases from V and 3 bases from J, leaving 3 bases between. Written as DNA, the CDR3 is TGTGCCAGCAGCCAAGATCACAATCAGCCCCAGCATTTT. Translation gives CASSQDHNQPQHF.

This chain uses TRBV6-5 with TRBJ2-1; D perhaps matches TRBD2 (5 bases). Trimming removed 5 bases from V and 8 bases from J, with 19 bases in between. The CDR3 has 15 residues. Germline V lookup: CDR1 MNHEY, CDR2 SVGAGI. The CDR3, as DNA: TGTGCCAGCAGTCCCGACACATGGGGAGTGGATGAGCAGTTCTTC. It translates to CASSPDTWGVDEQFF.

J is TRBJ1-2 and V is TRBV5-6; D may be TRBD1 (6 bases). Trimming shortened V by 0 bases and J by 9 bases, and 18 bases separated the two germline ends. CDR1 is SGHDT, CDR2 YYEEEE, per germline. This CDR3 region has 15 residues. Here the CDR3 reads CASSLAGRGTGSYTF. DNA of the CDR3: TGTGCCAGCAGCTTGGCCGGAAGGGGTACAGGGAGCTACACCTTC.

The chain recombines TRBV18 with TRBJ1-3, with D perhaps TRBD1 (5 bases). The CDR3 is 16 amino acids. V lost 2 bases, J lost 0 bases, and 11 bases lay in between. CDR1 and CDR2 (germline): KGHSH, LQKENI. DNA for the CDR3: TGTGCCAGCTCACCAGAGACAGTCTCCTCTGGAAACACCATATATTTT. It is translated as CASSPETVSSGNTIYF.

Here the CDR3 DNA reads TGTGCCAGCAGTGATCGGAGTCCTCAAGAGACCCAGTACTTC. It is translated as CASSDRSPQETQYF. The V gene is TRBV2, the J gene TRBJ2-5, with D hard to call. Between the trimmed V and J ends, which lost 3 bases and 2 bases, there was a span of 10 bases. Germline CDR1 and CDR2: SNHLY and FYNNEI. The CDR3 loop spans 14 amino acids.

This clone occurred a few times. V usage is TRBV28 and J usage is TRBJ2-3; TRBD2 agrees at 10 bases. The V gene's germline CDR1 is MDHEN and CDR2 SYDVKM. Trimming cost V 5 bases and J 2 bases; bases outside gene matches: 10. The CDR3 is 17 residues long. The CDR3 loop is CASSTPLGLADTDTQYF. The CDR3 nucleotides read TGTGCCAGCAGTACTCCCCTCGGACTAGCGGACACAGATACGCAGTATTTT. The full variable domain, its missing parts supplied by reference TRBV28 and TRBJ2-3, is DVKVTQSSRYLVKRTGEKVFLECVQDMDHENMFWYRQDPGLGLRLIYFSYDVKMKEKGDIPEGYSVSREKKERFSLILESASTNQTSMYLCASSTPLGLADTDTQYFGPGTRLTVL.